This T cell receptor beta chain comes out of a study of control samples from healthy donors and cancer patients (dated by TCRdb to 2020 to 2021). Receptor amplification or capture employed the immunoSEQ multiplex PCR assay. TCRdb carries this immuneACCESS record with in-frame sequences only. Its versions omit some clonotypes, under half of them owing to an unresolved V gene in the studies checked, with the rest unexplained. Across this sample there are 160,000 or so clones, with approximately 94% seen only once. The ten largest clones represent about 8.5% of the sample. From a lookup of the germline V gene, CDR1 and CDR2 are SGDLS and YYNGEE. Measured from the cysteine to the phenylalanine, the CDR3 is 14 residues long. Only the CDR3 DNA stays, 42 bases, in frame from base 1. V and J lose 2 bases and 4 bases, and a span of 12 bases separates them. On this clone: Its antigen specificity is not known. No clone much larger than this one lies a single base away; base qualities are absent.

The chain is encoded by TRBV9 joined to TRBJ1-2, and TRBD1 may be the D gene, going by 5 matching bases. Sample: blood. The origin of this receptor is a woman in her thirties or forties in good health. Here the CDR3 is given as CASSVRDLPYGYTF. The DNA sequence is TGTGCCAGCAGCGTCAGGGACCTCCCCTATGGCTACACCTTC.